This T cell receptor beta chain is drawn from a study of spatial heterogeneity in lung cancer. In the study overall: For the average unique TCR and UMI combination, more than 8.5 occurrences appeared in raw reads. Study-wide results and caveats: At tumor resection, ubiquitous expanded TCRs were detected in blood more often than later.

The time point denotes: sample taken at primary tumor resection. The cohort: over 70 early-stage, untreated non-small cell lung cancer patients. This clonotype was observed many times. Its target is unknown. TCRdb re-analysed the 5' RACE reads in MiXCR, keeping a single row per CDR3 protein. Among about 23,000 distinct CDR3 sequences listed, approximately 4.8% were seen once. The specimen comprised PBMCs, sampled at surgery. This sequence was found in a male donor with early-stage non-small cell lung cancer.

The CDR3 DNA reads as TGTGCCAGCAGCCAGGGCGGGAGGGCCGCTGTGCATGAGCAGTTCTTC. It yields the protein CASSQGGRAAVHEQFF. The chain is built from TRBV3-1 and TRBJ2-1; 9 bases fit TRBD2. This CDR3 is built from 16 residues. With 3 bases clipped from V and 8 bases from J, the junction kept 11 bases outside the gene matches. CDR1 and CDR2 from the germline V gene are LGHDT and YNNKEL (reference sequence).